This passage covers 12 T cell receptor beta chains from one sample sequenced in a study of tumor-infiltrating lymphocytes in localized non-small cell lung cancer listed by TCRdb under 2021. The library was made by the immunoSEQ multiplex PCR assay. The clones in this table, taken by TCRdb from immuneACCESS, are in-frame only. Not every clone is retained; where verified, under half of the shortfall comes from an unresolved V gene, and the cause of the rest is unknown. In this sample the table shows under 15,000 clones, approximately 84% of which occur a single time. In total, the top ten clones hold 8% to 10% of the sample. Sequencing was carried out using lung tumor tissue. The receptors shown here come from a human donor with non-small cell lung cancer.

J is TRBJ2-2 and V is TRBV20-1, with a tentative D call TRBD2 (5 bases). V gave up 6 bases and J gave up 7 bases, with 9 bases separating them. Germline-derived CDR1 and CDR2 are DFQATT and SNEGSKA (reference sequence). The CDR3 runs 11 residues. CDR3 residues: CSAVTSGELFF. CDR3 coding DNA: TGCAGTGCCGTTACTAGCGGGGAGCTGTTTTTT.

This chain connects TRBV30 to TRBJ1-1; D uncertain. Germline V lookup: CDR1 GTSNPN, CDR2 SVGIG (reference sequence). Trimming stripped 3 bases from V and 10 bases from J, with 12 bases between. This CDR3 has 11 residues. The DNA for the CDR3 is TGTGCCTGGAGGGGAGCAGCTAGAGCTTTCTTT. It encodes CAWRGAARAFF.

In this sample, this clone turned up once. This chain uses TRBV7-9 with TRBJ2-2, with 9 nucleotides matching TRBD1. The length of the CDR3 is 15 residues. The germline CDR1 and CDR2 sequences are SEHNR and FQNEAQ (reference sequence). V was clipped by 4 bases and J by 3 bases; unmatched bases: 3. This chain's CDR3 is CASSYRDRDTGELFF. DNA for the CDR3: TGTGCCAGCAGCTACCGGGACAGGGACACCGGGGAGCTGTTTTTT.

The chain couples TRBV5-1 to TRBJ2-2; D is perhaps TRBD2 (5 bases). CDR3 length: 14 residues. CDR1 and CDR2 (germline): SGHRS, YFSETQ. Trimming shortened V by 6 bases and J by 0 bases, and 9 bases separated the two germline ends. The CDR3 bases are TGCGCCAGCAAAGAGCGGTCGAACACCGGGGAGCTGTTTTTT. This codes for CASKERSNTGELFF.

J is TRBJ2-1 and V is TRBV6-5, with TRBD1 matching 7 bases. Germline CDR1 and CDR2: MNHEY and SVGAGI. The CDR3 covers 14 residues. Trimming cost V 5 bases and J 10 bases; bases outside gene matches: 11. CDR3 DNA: TGTGCCAGCAGTCCCGGACAGGTTGGGAGAGAGCAGTTCTTC. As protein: CASSPGQVGREQFF.

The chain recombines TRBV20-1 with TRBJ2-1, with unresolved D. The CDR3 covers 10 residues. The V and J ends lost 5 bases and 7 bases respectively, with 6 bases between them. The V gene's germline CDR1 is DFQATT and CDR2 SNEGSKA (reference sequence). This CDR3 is CSAAPNEQFF. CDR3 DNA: TGCAGTGCTGCACCTAATGAGCAGTTCTTC.

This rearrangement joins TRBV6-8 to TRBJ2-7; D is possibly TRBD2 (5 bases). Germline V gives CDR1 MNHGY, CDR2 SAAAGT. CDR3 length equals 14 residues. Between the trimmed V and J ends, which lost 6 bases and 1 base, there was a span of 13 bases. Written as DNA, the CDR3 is TGTGCCAGCAGCGGACGGGATGAGTCCTACGAGCAGTACTTC. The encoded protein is CASSGRDESYEQYF.

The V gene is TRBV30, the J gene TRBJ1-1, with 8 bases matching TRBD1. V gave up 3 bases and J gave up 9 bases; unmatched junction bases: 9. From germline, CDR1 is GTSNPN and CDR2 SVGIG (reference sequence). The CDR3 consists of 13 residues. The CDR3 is CAWRFRTGPKAFF. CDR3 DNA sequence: TGTGCCTGGAGATTCCGGACAGGGCCGAAAGCTTTCTTT.

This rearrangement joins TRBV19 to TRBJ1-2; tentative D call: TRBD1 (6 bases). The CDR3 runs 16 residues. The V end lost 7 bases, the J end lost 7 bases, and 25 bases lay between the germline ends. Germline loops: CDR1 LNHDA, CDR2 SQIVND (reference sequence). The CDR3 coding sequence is TGTGCCAGTACCCCATGGTCCCCTACAGGGAATAGTGGCTACACCTTC. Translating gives CASTPWSPTGNSGYTF. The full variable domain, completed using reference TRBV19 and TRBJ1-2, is DGGITQSPKYLFRKEGQNVTLSCEQNLNHDAMYWYRQDPGQGLRLIYYSQIVNDFQKGDIAEGYSVSREKKESFPLTVTSAQKNPTAFYLCASTPWSPTGNSGYTFGSGTRLTVV.

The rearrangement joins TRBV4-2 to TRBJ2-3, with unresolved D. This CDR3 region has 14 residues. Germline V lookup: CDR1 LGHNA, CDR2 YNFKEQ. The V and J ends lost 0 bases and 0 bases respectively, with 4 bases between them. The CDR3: CASSQEASTDTQYF. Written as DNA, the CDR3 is TGTGCCAGCAGCCAAGAGGCCAGCACAGATACGCAGTATTTT.

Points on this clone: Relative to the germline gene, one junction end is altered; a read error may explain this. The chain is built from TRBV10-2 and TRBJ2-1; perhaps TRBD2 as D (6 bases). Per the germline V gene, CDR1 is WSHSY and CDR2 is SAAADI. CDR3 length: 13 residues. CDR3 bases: TGCGCCAGCAGTGAGCGGGAGTACACTGAGCAGTTCTTC. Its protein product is CASSEREYTEQFF.

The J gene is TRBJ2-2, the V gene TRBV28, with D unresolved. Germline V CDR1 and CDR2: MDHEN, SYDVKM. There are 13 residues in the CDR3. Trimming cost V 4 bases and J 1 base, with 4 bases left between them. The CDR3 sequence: CASSSRNTGELFF. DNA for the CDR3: TGTGCCAGCAGTTCGCGGAACACCGGGGAGCTGTTTTTT.